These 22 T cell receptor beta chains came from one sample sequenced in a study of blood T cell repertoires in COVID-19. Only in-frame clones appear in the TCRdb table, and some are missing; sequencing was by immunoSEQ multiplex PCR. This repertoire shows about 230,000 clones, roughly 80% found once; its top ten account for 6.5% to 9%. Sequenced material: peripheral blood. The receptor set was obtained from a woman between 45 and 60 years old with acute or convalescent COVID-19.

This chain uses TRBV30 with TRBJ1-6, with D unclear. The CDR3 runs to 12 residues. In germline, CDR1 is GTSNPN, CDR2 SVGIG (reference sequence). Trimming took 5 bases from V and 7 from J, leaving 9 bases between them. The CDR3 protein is CAWGPPNSPLHF. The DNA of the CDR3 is TGTGCCTGGGGCCCCCCGAATTCACCCCTCCACTTT.

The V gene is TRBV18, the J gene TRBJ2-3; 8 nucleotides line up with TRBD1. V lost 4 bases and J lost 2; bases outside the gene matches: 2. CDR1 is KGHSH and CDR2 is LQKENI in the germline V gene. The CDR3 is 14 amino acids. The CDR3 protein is CASSRGQDTDTQYF. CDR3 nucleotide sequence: TGTGCCAGCTCACGGGGACAGGACACAGATACGCAGTATTTT.

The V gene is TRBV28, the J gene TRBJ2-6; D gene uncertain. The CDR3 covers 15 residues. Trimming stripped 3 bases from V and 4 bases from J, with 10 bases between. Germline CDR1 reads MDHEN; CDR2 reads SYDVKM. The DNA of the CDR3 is TGTGCCAGCAGTTTTACGGGTACGGGGGCCAACGTCCTGACTTTC. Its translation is CASSFTGTGANVLTF.

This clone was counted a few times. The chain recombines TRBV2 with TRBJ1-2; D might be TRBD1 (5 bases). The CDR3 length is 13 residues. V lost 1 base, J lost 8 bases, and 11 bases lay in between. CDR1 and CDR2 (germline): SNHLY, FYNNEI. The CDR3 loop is CASSEDAGYGYTF. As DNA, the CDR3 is TGTGCCAGCAGTGAAGATGCAGGGTACGGCTACACCTTC.

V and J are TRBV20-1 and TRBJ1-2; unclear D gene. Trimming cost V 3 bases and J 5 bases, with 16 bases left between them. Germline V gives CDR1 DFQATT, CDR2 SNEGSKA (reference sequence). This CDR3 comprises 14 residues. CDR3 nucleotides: TGCAGTGCTAGTAGGCAGCGGCAGGCTTATGGCTACACCTTC. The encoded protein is CSASRQRQAYGYTF.

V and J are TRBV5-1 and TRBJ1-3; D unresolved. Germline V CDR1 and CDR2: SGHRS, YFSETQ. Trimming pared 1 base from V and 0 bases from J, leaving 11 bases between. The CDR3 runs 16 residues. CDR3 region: CASSLSGESSGNTIYF. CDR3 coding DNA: TGCGCCAGCAGCTTGAGCGGGGAGAGCTCTGGAAACACCATATATTTT.

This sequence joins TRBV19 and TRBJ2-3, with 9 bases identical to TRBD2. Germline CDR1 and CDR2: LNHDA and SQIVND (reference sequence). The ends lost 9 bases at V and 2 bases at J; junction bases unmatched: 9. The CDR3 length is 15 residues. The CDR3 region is CASRIAGDVTDTQYF. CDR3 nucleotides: TGTGCCAGCAGAATAGCGGGAGACGTCACAGATACGCAGTATTTT.

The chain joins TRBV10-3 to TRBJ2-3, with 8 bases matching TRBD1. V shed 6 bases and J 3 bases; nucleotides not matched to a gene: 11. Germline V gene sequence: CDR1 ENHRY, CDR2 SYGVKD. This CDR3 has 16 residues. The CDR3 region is CAIRTGTGGSTDTQYF. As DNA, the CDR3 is TGTGCCATCAGAACGGGGACAGGCGGATCGACAGATACGCAGTATTTT.

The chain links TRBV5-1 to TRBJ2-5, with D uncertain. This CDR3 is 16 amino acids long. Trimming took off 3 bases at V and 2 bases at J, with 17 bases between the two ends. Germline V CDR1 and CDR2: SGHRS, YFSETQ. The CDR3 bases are TGCGCCAGCAGCTCGGAACTGCGGCGACCTCAAGAGACCCAGTACTTC. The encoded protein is CASSSELRRPQETQYF.

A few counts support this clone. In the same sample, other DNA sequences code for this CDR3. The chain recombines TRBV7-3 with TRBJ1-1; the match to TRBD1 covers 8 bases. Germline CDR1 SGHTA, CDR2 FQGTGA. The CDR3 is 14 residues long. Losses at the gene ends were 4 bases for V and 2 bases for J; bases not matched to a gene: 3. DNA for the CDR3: TGTGCCAGCAGCTCTCAGGGGGCAAACACTGAAGCTTTCTTT. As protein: CASSSQGANTEAFF. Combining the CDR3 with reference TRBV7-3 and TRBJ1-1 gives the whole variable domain GAGVSQTPSNKVTEKGKYVELRCDPISGHTALYWYRQSLGQGPEFLIYFQGTGAADDSGLPNDRFFAVRPEGSVSTLKIQRTERGDSAVYLCASSSQGANTEAFFGQGTRLTVV.

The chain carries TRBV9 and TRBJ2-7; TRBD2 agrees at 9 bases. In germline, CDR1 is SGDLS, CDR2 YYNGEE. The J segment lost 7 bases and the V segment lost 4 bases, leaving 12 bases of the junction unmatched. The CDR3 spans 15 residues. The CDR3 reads CASSPSQRGAGEQYF. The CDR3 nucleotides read TGTGCCAGCAGCCCCTCCCAGCGGGGGGCCGGGGAGCAGTACTTC.

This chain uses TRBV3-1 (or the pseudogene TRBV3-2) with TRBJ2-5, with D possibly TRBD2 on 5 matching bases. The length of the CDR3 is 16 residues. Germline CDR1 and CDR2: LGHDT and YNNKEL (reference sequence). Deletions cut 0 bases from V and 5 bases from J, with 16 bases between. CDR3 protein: CASSQDASSRWETQYF. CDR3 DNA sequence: TGTGCCAGCAGCCAAGACGCCTCTAGCCGCTGGGAGACCCAGTACTTC.

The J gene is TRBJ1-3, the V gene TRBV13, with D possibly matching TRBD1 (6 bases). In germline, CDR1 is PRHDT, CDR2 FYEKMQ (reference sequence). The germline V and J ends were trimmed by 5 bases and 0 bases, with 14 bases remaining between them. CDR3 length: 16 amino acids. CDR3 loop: CASSRVRTVSGNTIYF. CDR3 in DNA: TGTGCCAGCAGCCGAGTTCGGACAGTCTCTGGAAACACCATATATTTT. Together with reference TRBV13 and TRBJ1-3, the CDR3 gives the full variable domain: AAGVIQSPRHLIKEKRETATLKCYPIPRHDTVYWYQQGPGQDPQFLISFYEKMQSDKGSIPDRFSAQQFSDYHSELNMSSLELGDSALYFCASSRVRTVSGNTIYFGEGSWLTVV.

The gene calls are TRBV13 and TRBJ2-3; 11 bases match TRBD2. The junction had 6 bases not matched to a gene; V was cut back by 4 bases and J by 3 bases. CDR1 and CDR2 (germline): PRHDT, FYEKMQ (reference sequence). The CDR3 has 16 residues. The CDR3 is CASSSSSGGWTDTQYF. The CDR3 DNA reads TGTGCCAGCAGCTCGTCTAGCGGGGGGTGGACAGATACGCAGTATTTT.

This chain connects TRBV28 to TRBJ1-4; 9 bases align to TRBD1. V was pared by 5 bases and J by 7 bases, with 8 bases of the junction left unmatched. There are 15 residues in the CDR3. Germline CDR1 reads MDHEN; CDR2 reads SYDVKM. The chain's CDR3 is CASSPTDRGFEKLFF. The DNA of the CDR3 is TGTGCCAGCAGTCCGACGGACAGGGGTTTTGAAAAACTGTTTTTT.

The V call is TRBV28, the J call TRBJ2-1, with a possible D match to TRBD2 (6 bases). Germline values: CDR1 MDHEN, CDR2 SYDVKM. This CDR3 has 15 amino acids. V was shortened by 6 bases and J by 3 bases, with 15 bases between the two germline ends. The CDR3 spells CASSAIPDYYNEQFF. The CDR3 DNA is TGTGCCAGCAGCGCAATACCGGACTACTACAATGAGCAGTTCTTC.

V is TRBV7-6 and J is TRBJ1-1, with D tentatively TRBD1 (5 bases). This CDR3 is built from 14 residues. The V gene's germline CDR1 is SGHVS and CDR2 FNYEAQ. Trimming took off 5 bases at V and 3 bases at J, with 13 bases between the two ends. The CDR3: CASSHGTGDTEAFF. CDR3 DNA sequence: TGTGCCAGCAGCCACGGGACGGGGGACACTGAAGCTTTCTTT.

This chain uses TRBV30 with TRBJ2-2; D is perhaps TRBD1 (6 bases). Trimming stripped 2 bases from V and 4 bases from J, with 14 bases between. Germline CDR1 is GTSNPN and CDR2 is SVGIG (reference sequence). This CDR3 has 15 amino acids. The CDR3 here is CAWSQQGVSTGELFF. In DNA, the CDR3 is TGTGCCTGGAGTCAACAGGGAGTTAGCACCGGGGAGCTGTTTTTT.

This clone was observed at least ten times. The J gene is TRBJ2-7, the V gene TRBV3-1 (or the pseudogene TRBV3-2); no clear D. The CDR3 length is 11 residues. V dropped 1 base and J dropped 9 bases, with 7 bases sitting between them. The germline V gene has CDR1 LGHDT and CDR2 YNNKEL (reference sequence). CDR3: CASSQAGLQYF. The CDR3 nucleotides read TGTGCCAGCAGCCAAGCTGGGCTGCAGTACTTC.

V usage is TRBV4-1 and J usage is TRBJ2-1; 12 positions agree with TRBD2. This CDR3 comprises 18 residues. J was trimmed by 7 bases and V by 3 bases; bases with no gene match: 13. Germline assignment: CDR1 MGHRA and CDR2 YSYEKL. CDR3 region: CASSQDSRTSGIENEQFF. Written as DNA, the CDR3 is TGCGCCAGCAGCCAGGATTCCCGGACTAGCGGGATCGAGAATGAGCAGTTCTTC.

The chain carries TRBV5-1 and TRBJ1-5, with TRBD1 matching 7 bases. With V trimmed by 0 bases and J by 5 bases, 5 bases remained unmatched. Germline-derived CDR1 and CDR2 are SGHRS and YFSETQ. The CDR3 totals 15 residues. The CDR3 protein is CASSLAGDRDQPQHF. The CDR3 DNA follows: TGCGCCAGCAGCTTGGCAGGTGACAGGGATCAGCCCCAGCATTTT.

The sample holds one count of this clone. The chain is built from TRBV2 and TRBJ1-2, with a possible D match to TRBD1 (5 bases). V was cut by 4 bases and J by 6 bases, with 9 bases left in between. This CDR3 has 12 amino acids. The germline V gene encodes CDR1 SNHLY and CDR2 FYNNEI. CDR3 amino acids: CASSAAGNGYTF. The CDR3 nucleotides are TGTGCCAGCAGTGCTGCAGGGAATGGCTACACCTTC.